This T cell receptor beta chain was sequenced in a study of blood T cell repertoires in COVID-19. Across the study: COVID-19 samples from acute and convalescent phases originated in the United States, Italy and Spain. PBMCs, B-cell-depleted T cells, or T cells were the source of the cDNA or gDNA that made up the material.

Participant-given clinical history determined each cohort assignment. Germline CDR1 LNHDA, CDR2 SQIVND (reference sequence). This CDR3 spans 17 amino acids. Between the trimmed V and J ends, which lost 3 bases and 3 bases, there was a span of 18 bases. The authors' processing: Researchers report that nucleated cell counts were estimated from reference gene primer amplification. Here immunoSEQ multiplex PCR was the method, and the copy in TCRdb shows in-frame clones only, minus some. V and J calls and clone size are those listed in that table; D and trimming were worked out from the DNA. Here the sample spans around 230,000 clones, approximately 88% being singletons.

The clonotype was recovered from a woman in her thirties or forties with acute COVID-19. The specimen was PBMCs or T cells enriched from blood (not recorded which). J is TRBJ2-1 and V is TRBV19; possible D gene TRBD2, 6 bases. In nucleotides, the CDR3 is TGTGCCAGTAGTATCACTCACCTGGCGGGATTCTACAATGAGCAGTTCTTC. Its protein is CASSITHLAGFYNEQFF. Filled out from reference TRBV19 and TRBJ2-1, the complete variable domain reads DGGITQSPKYLFRKEGQNVTLSCEQNLNHDAMYWYRQDPGQGLRLIYYSQIVNDFQKGDIAEGYSVSREKKESFPLTVTSAQKNPTAFYLCASSITHLAGFYNEQFFGPGTRLTVL.